Included here is one T cell receptor beta chain sequence, with context. Its antigen is currently unknown. Amplification of TCR beta CDR3 regions was performed using RNA transcripts as template. The primer set for the first-round RT-PCR of the TCR CDR3 was HTBI. TCRdb fed the multiplex PCR reads into MiXCR, producing one record per CDR3 protein. The table lists around 420,000 distinct CDR3 sequences, roughly 15% of them singletons. These data are taken from a study of T cells in Graves' hyperthyroidism and ophthalmopathy. Study results and caveats: The model forecast ophthalmopathy, anticipating it by a median about 6.5 months before onset. Most thyroid clonotypes with frequency above 0.001 were detected in blood.

Disease duration under 2 months; hyperthyroidism patients were aged 18 to 65. Sequencing input: blood. This receptor was identified in a woman between 18 and 30 years old with Graves' hyperthyroidism.

CDR3 sequence: CASSDLVEGGRNYGYTF. Written as DNA, the CDR3 is TGTGCCAGCAGCGACCTTGTGGAGGGGGGGAGGAACTATGGCTACACCTTC. This sequence joins TRBV28 and TRBJ1-2; the D gene is possibly TRBD1 (6 bases). Trimming removed 6 bases at V and 2 bases at J, with 22 bases between. Germline CDR1 MDHEN, CDR2 SYDVKM. The CDR3 has 17 amino acids.